This TCR beta chain was captured in a study of blood T cell repertoires in COVID-19. Turning to the study itself: T cells, B-cell-depleted T cells, or PBMCs provided the cDNA or gDNA that served as material.

Per the germline V gene, CDR1 is MDHEN and CDR2 is SYDVKM. Germline trimming cut 5 bases from V and 8 bases from J; bases unmatched to any gene: 12. The CDR3 runs 15 residues. This clone showed up just a few times. Authors' methods: Estimated nucleated cell counts came from reference gene primer amplification. Measured with immunoSEQ multiplex PCR; TCRdb has only the in-frame clones, and not every one. V and J calls and clone size follow that table, whereas D and trimming were derived from the DNA. Of about 160,000 clones listed, 70% to 90% are singletons. This chain uses TRBV28 with TRBJ1-2, with 9 nucleotides matching TRBD1. The sequenced sample was peripheral blood. The TCR comes from a man aged 40-49 years with acute or convalescent COVID-19. In DNA form, the CDR3 reads TGTGCCAGCAGTCGGGGGAGACAGGGGGTAGACGGCTACACCTTC. Amino acids: CASSRGRQGVDGYTF.